The entry below describes one T cell receptor (beta chain). The table came from immunoSEQ multiplex PCR; TCRdb's copy has only in-frame clones and leaves some out. The sample lists 200,000 to 250,000 clones; about 85% were seen once. These data come from a study of blood T cell repertoires in COVID-19. Study information: In each case, the material was cDNA or gDNA derived from T cells, B-cell-depleted T cells, or PBMCs.

Specimen: peripheral blood. The sequence was collected from a man aged 18 to 29 with active or convalescent COVID-19.

CDR3 nucleotides: TGTGCCAGCAGAAGATTCGGACAGGGGGGCTACACCTTC. Translated: CASRRFGQGGYTF. V and J are TRBV6-4 and TRBJ1-2; 9 bases are shared with TRBD1. Per the germline V gene, CDR1 is MRHNA and CDR2 is SNTAGT. The CDR3 has 13 residues. The junction had 7 bases not matched to a gene; V was cut back by 6 bases and J by 8 bases.